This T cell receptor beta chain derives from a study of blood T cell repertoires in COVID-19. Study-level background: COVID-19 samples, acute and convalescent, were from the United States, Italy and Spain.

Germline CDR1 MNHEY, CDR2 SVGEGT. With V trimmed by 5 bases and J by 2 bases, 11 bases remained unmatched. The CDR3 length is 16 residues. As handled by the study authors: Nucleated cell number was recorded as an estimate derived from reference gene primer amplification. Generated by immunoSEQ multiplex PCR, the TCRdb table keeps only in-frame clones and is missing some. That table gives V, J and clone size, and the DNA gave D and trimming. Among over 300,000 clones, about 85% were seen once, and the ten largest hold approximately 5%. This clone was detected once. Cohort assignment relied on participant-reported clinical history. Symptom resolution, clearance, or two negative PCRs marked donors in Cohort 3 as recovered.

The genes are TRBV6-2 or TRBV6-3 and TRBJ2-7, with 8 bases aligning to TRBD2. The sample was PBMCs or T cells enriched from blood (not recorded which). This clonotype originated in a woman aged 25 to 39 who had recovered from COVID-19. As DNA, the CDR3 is TGTGCCAGCAGTCAACCGGGGGGAGCGGGGGCCTACGAGCAGTACTTC. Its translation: CASSQPGGAGAYEQYF.